These 8 T cell receptor beta chains originate from one sample sequenced in a study of T cells in Graves' hyperthyroidism and ophthalmopathy. TCR beta CDR3 sequences were amplified from RNA transcripts. In the first-round RT-PCR of the TCR CDR3, the HTBI primer set was used. TCRdb reprocessed the multiplex PCR reads via MiXCR and lists one record per CDR3 protein. Of about 770,000 distinct CDR3 sequences detected, approximately 18% appear once; the ten largest clones hold over 15%. Sequenced material: blood. The receptors originated from a woman aged 50 to 65 with Graves' hyperthyroidism that later progressed to Graves' ophthalmopathy.

The chain combines TRBV30 with TRBJ2-2, with a weak D call TRBD2 (6 bases). From germline, CDR1 is GTSNPN and CDR2 SVGIG (reference sequence). The CDR3 has 13 residues. V shed 2 bases and J shed 4 bases, with 8 bases lying between them. CDR3 residues: CAWSRGFTGELFF. CDR3 nucleotides: TGTGCCTGGAGTCGGGGGTTCACCGGGGAGCTGTTTTTT.

This clonotype has a handful of counts. This chain connects TRBV27 to TRBJ1-4; the match to TRBD1 covers 8 bases. Germline V gene data show CDR1 as MNHEY and CDR2 as SMNVEV (reference sequence). With 6 bases clipped from V and 7 bases from J, the junction kept 7 bases outside the gene matches. The CDR3 length is 14 residues. CDR3 sequence: CASRPWTGSEKLFF. CDR3 DNA sequence: TGTGCCAGCAGGCCCTGGACAGGGAGTGAAAAACTGTTTTTT.

The chain couples TRBV29-1 to TRBJ1-1, with 7 bases aligning to TRBD1. The germline gives CDR1 SQVTM, CDR2 ANQGSEA. This CDR3 is built from 14 residues. The J segment lost 3 bases and the V segment lost 3 bases, leaving 7 bases of the junction unmatched. This chain's CDR3 is CSVDQDRAYTEAFF. The CDR3 nucleotides are TGCAGCGTTGACCAAGACAGGGCCTACACTGAAGCTTTCTTT.

The rearrangement uses TRBV6-2 or TRBV6-3 and TRBJ1-4, with 7 bases matching TRBD1. CDR1 is MNHEY and CDR2 is SVGEGT in the germline V gene. The V gene end was trimmed by 2 bases and the J gene end by 5 bases; junction bases not matched to a gene: 8. The CDR3 covers 16 residues. The CDR3 sequence is CASSYETGKNNEKLFF. CDR3 bases: TGTGCCAGCAGTTACGAGACAGGGAAAAACAATGAAAAACTGTTTTTT.

The table lists this clonotype with a few counts. The rearrangement joins TRBV30 to TRBJ2-7; 11 nucleotides agree with TRBD1. Germline V lookup: CDR1 GTSNPN, CDR2 SVGIG (reference sequence). This CDR3 comprises 18 residues. With 0 bases clipped from V and 2 bases from J, the junction kept 12 bases outside the gene matches. The chain's CDR3 is CAWSVLDRGRLPTYEQYF. For the CDR3, the DNA is TGTGCCTGGAGTGTACTGGACAGGGGGCGACTTCCAACCTACGAGCAGTACTTC. The complete variable domain, with remaining parts taken from reference TRBV30 and TRBJ2-7, reads SQTIHQWPATLVQPVGSPLSLECTVEGTSNPNLYWYRQAAGRGLQLLFYSVGIGQISSEVPQNLSASRPQDRQFILSSKKLLLSDSGFYLCAWSVLDRGRLPTYEQYFGPGTRLTVT.

The chain recombines TRBV9 with TRBJ2-3; TRBD2 aligns across 8 bases. The V and J ends lost 4 bases and 2 bases, in that order; junction bases with no gene match: 9. CDR1 is SGDLS, CDR2 YYNGEE, per germline. The CDR3 covers 16 residues. This chain's CDR3 is CASSSGERGNTDTQYF. In DNA form, the CDR3 reads TGTGCCAGCAGCTCGGGGGAGCGGGGGAACACAGATACGCAGTATTTT.

This clonotype appeared many times. V gene TRBV27 combines with J gene TRBJ2-1; D is perhaps TRBD2 (7 bases). V was trimmed by 2 bases and J by 3 bases, leaving 17 bases between them. The CDR3 loop spans 17 amino acids. Germline-derived CDR1 and CDR2 are MNHEY and SMNVEV (reference sequence). The CDR3 loop reads CASSLMGGGGLYNEQFF. The CDR3 coding sequence is TGTGCCAGCAGTTTAATGGGCGGCGGGGGCCTCTACAATGAGCAGTTCTTC.

This chain uses TRBV4-1 with TRBJ2-3, with 8 bases fitting TRBD2. Per germline, CDR1 MGHRA and CDR2 YSYEKL. The V and J ends lost 2 bases and 0 bases, in that order; junction bases with no gene match: 7. The CDR3 has 17 amino acids. CDR3 DNA sequence: TGCGCCAGCAGCCAAAACGAAGCGGGGGTAAGCACAGATACGCAGTATTTT. Protein sequence: CASSQNEAGVSTDTQYF.